The source of this TCR beta chain is a study of CD8 T cell repertoires and HIV-1 epitope variants. Study-level information: Twenty-five autologous and known Gag and Nef epitope variant peptides each stimulated T cells separately. Controls included no peptide, Ebola AY9 epitope, and a CMV, EBV, flu pool.

As concerns this clone: What it binds is unknown.

Measured with immunoSEQ multiplex PCR; TCRdb has only the in-frame clones, and not every one. The sample lists about 5,300 clones, approximately 61% occurring once. This clonotype was sampled from a male donor with HIV. Material for sequencing was cultured CD8+ T cells derived from PBMCs.

CDR3 sequence (DNA): TGTGCCAGTAGTATTGGACAGGGGAACAATCAGCCCCAGCATTTT. Its translation is CASSIGQGNNQPQHF. The rearrangement joins TRBV19 to TRBJ1-5, with TRBD1 identical over 9 bases. The CDR3 sequence is 15 residues long. Trimming at V came to 3 bases and at J to 3 bases, leaving 3 bases not matched to a gene. Per the germline V gene, CDR1 is LNHDA and CDR2 is SQIVND (reference sequence). The full variable domain, in which reference TRBV19 and TRBJ1-5 provide the parts outside the CDR3, is DGGITQSPKYLFRKEGQNVTLSCEQNLNHDAMYWYRQDPGQGLRLIYYSQIVNDFQKGDIAEGYSVSREKKESFPLTVTSAQKNPTAFYLCASSIGQGNNQPQHFGDGTRLSIL.